Shown below are 8 T cell receptor beta chains from a single sample sequenced in a study of metastatic and nonmetastatic thyroid tumors. Not a single patient had been given any form of treatment at any point before undergoing thyroid surgery. TCRdb re-analyzed the PCR reads through MiXCR. Of 5,000 to 8,000 clones in the sample, 30% to 35% were seen once. The specimen was adjacent normal tissue. The receptors stem from a female donor with papillary thyroid cancer or a benign thyroid nodule (not recorded which). Some clones in this sample may be carry-over from other donors' samples.

The gene calls are TRBV28 and TRBJ2-1; D uncertain. CDR3 size: 14 residues. Germline V gene sequence: CDR1 MDHEN, CDR2 SYDVKM. The V end lost 2 bases, the J end lost 6 bases, and 11 bases lay between the germline ends. DNA for the CDR3: TGTGCCAGCAGTTTAGAGTTGGGCTCCAATGAGCAGTTCTTC. Its protein product is CASSLELGSNEQFF.

This clone was found a few times. The chain joins TRBV10-1 to TRBJ1-6, with 7 bases matching TRBD1. Germline V gene sequence: CDR1 WNHNN, CDR2 SYGVQD (reference sequence). This CDR3 is 14 amino acids long. Losses at the gene ends were 9 bases for V and 7 bases for J; bases not matched to a gene: 9. In DNA, the CDR3 is TGCGCCAGTACTCCGAGGGGGCTAAATTCACCCCTCCACTTT. This translates into CASTPRGLNSPLHF.

V and J are TRBV10-2 and TRBJ2-7; 11 bases agree with TRBD2. V gave up 3 bases and J gave up 3 bases; unmatched junction bases: 1. The CDR3 has 14 amino acids. Germline V lookup: CDR1 WSHSY, CDR2 SAAADI. The CDR3 spells CASSDTSGSYEQYF. In DNA form, the CDR3 reads TGCGCCAGCAGTGATACTAGCGGGAGCTACGAGCAGTACTTC.

CDR3 bases: TGTGCCAGCAGTGTAATAGCGGGAGGCCTAGAAGAGACCCAGTACTTC. Translating gives CASSVIAGGLEETQYF. The chain recombines TRBV6-1 with TRBJ2-7, with 10 positions matching TRBD2. The J call is doubtful: the DNA matches TRBJ2-5 better. The CDR3 loop spans 16 amino acids. Per the germline V gene, CDR1 is MNHNS and CDR2 is SASEGT.

The V gene is TRBV20-1, the J gene TRBJ2-1; D is uncertain. This CDR3 comprises 13 residues. Trimming stripped 7 bases from V and 3 bases from J, with 13 bases between. CDR1 is DFQATT and CDR2 is SNEGSKA in the germline V gene (reference sequence). The CDR3 region has the DNA TGCAGTGGCGAGACTGCAAACTACAATGAGCAGTTCTTC. Its protein is CSGETANYNEQFF.

The chain carries TRBV7-3 and TRBJ2-1; 9 bases are shared with TRBD2. Per germline, CDR1 SGHTA and CDR2 FQGTGA. J lost 3 bases, V lost 1 base, and 13 bases had no gene match. The CDR3 runs 19 residues. CDR3 coding DNA: TGTGCCAGCAGCTTAAGCAGGGTCCAAGCGGGGGGACTCTACAATGAGCAGTTCTTC. Its translation: CASSLSRVQAGGLYNEQFF.

This clone appeared a few times. The V gene is TRBV6-1, the J gene TRBJ1-5; possibly TRBD1 for D (5 bases). The CDR3 is made up of 13 amino acids. Between the trimmed V and J ends, which lost 5 bases and 9 bases, there was a span of 14 bases. Per germline, CDR1 MNHNS and CDR2 SASEGT. The CDR3: CASSPSTGTPQHF. The CDR3 bases are TGTGCCAGCAGTCCAAGCACCGGGACGCCCCAGCATTTT.

The rearrangement links TRBV18 to TRBJ1-1; 7 bases match TRBD1. Trimming cost V 4 bases and J 10 bases; bases outside gene matches: 9. The germline V gene encodes CDR1 KGHSH and CDR2 LQKENI. The CDR3 sequence is 13 residues long. Here the CDR3 reads CASSRDRVDRAFF. For the CDR3, the DNA is TGTGCCAGCTCACGAGACAGGGTTGATCGAGCTTTCTTT.